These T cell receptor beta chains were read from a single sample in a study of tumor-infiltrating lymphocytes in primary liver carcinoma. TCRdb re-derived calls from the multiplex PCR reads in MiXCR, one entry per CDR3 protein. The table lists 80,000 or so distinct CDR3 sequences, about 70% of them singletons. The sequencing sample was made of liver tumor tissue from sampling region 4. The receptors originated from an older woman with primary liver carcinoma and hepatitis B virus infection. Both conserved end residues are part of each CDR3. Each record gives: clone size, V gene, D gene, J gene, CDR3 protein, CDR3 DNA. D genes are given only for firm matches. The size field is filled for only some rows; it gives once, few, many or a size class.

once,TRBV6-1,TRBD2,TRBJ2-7,CASSKGSSGSTYEQYF,TGCGCCAGCAGTAAGGGGAGTAGCGGGAGTACCTACGAGCAGTACTTC
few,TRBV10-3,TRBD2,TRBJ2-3,CAIGAGGGTDTQYF,TGTGCCATCGGTGCGGGGGGAGGCACAGATACGCAGTATTTT
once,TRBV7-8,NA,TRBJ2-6,CVSSMGALRQGANVLTF,TGTGTCAGCAGCATGGGTGCACTAAGACAGGGGGCCAACGTCCTGACTTTC
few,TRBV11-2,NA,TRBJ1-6,CASSLTSNSPIHF,TGTGCCAGCAGCCTAACGTCTAATTCACCCATCCACTTC
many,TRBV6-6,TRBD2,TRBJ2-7,CASSYSGGSEYEQYF,TGTGCCAGCAGTTACTCGGGCGGGAGTGAATACGAGCAGTACTTC
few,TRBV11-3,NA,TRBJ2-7,CASSLEGICEQYF,TGTGCCAGCAGCTTGGAGGGAATCTGCGAGCAGTACTTC
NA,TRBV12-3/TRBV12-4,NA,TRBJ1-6,CDSSFSGRGSSPLHF,TGTGACAGCAGTTTCTCGGGCCGGGGATCCTCACCCCTCCACTTT
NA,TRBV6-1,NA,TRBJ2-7,CASSKAFKGYERYF,TGTGCCAGCAGTAAAGCTTTCAAGGGGTACGAGCGGTACTTC
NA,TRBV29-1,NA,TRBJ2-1,CSVGALEYNEQFF,TGCAGCGTTGGGGCATTAGAGTACAATGAGCAGTTCTTC
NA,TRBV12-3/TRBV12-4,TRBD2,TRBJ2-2,CASSLVGGGLFF,TGCGCCAGCAGTTTGGTGGGCGGGGGGCTGTTTTTT
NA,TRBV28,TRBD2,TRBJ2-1,CASHTSSGRAGEQFF,TGTGCCAGTCACACTTCTAGCGGGAGGGCCGGGGAGCAGTTCTTC
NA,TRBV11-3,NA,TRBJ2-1,CASSLGRTLVYNEQFF,TGTGCCAGCAGCTTAGGTCGGACTCTAGTGTACAATGAGCAGTTCTTC
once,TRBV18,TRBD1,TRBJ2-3,CANSLGQGTDTQYF,TGTGCCAACTCTCTCGGACAGGGCACAGATACGCAGTATTTT
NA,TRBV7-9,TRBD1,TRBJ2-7,CISSPWDQGADYEQYF,TGTATCAGTAGCCCCTGGGATCAGGGGGCGGACTACGAGCAGTACTTC
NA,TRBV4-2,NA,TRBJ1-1,CASSQPYGGEKTEAPF,TGTGCCAGCAGCCAACCATACGGGGGTGAGAAGACTGAAGCTCCCTTT
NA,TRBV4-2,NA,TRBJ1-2,CASSRDGGRGRVYTF,TGTGCCAGCAGCCGAGATGGCGGCAGGGGTCGTGTCTACACCTTC
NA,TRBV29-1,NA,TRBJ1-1,CCIEVHRRGDTEAFF,TGCTGCATTGAAGTTCACAGGCGCGGGGACACTGAAGCTTTCTTT
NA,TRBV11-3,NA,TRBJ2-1,CASSLGPRSSAYIEQFF,TGTGCCAGCAGCTTAGGCCCAAGATCCTCTGCCTACATTGAGCAGTTCTTC
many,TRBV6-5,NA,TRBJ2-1,CASSPGLSRNEQFF,TGTGCCAGCAGTCCGGGACTCTCTAGGAATGAGCAGTTCTTC
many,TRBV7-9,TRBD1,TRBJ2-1,CASSAPGTGGLYNEQFF,TGTGCCAGCAGCGCCCCTGGAACAGGGGGCCTCTACAATGAGCAGTTCTTC
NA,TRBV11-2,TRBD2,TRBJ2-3,CASSPTSVEGTHTQYF,TGTGCCAGCAGCCCGACTAGCGTGGAAGGCACACATACGCAGTATTTT
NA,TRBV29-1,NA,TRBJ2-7,CNAWDTAYEQYF,TGCAACGCCTGGGACACTGCCTATGAGCAGTACTTC
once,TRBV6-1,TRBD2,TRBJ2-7,CAKSAGGGYEQYF,TGTGCCAAAAGTGCGGGGGGCGGGTACGAGCAGTACTTC